Below are 31 T cell receptor beta chains sequenced from a single sample in a study of shared clonotypes between healthy human individuals (TCRdb year 2020). Library prep was done by the immunoSEQ multiplex PCR assay. TCRdb took over this immuneACCESS table, retaining in-frame rearrangements with V and J assigned. Such tables are incomplete; in checked studies, under half of the missing clones stem from an unresolved V gene, and the remainder is unexplained. The sample includes 110,000 or so clones, with 65% to 75% observed a single time. The biggest ten clones account for roughly 24% of the sample. The sequenced material came from memory CD8+ T cells sorted from blood. The label giving this sample's cell subset or site can be read as: CD45RO+ cells pooled with CCR7-negative TemRA cells. The receptors come from a woman aged 25 to 39 in good health.

The chain joins TRBV13 to TRBJ2-1; TRBD2 agrees at 9 bases. There are 15 residues in the CDR3. V shed 6 bases, J shed 3 bases, and the junction held 6 bases outside the gene matches. Germline V CDR1 and CDR2: PRHDT, FYEKMQ (reference sequence). This CDR3 is CASSAAGGGYNEQFF. CDR3 nucleotides: TGTGCCAGCAGTGCAGCGGGAGGCGGCTACAATGAGCAGTTCTTC.

In this sample, this clone turned up a few times. This rearrangement joins TRBV7-9 to TRBJ1-2; no clear D. The CDR3 length is 12 residues. Germline CDR1 reads SEHNR; CDR2 reads FQNEAQ (reference sequence). With 6 bases removed from V and 4 bases from J, the gap between germline ends came to 9 bases. In nucleotides, the CDR3 is TGTGCCAGCAGAGGTAGAGCCTATGGCTACACCTTC. The encoded protein is CASRGRAYGYTF.

The rearrangement uses TRBV29-1 and TRBJ2-5; TRBD2 agrees at 12 bases. The J call is doubtful: the DNA matches TRBJ2-7 better. Germline CDR1 reads SQVTM; CDR2 reads ANQGSEA. This CDR3 comprises 16 residues. CDR3 in DNA: TGCAGCGTTGAAGGACTAGCGGGAGAAAGCTCCTACGAGCAGTACTTC. Protein sequence: CSVEGLAGESSYEQYF.

This clone was counted a few times. V is TRBV28 and J is TRBJ2-5, with D unclear. This CDR3 is built from 15 residues. Looked up from germline, CDR1 is MDHEN and CDR2 is SYDVKM. The germline V and J ends were trimmed by 6 bases and 0 bases, with 14 bases remaining between them. The CDR3 protein is CASRSQVGYQETQYF. CDR3 DNA: TGTGCCAGCAGAAGCCAGGTCGGATACCAAGAGACCCAGTACTTC.

This chain connects TRBV25-1 to TRBJ1-2; weak D call: TRBD1 (6 bases). Germline values: CDR1 MGHDK, CDR2 SYGVNS. V was clipped by 2 bases and J by 6 bases, with 22 bases between them. CDR3 length: 17 amino acids. CDR3 loop: CASSEAPDSTGWNGYTF. The CDR3 coding sequence is TGTGCCAGCAGTGAAGCCCCCGATTCCACAGGGTGGAATGGCTACACCTTC.

The genes are TRBV7-7 and TRBJ2-7; D may be TRBD1 or TRBD2 (5 bases each). The CDR3 has 13 residues. Between the trimmed V and J ends, which lost 4 bases and 6 bases, there was a span of 13 bases. Per the germline V gene, CDR1 is SSHAT and CDR2 is FNYEAQ (reference sequence). The CDR3, as DNA: TGTGCCAGCAGCTATGACGGGGCCTCCGAGCAGTACTTC. Translation gives CASSYDGASEQYF.

The chain has TRBV5-4 and TRBJ2-7; D may be TRBD1 (5 bases). V was shortened by 5 bases and J by 2 bases, with 11 bases between the two germline ends. The CDR3 contains 13 residues. Germline-derived CDR1 and CDR2 are SGHNT and YYREEE (reference sequence). The CDR3 DNA reads TGTGCCAGCAGGAAGGGGCCAACCTACGAGCAGTACTTC. The encoded protein is CASRKGPTYEQYF.

The chain joins TRBV7-9 to TRBJ2-7, with D uncertain. Germline assignment: CDR1 SEHNR and CDR2 FQNEAQ (reference sequence). V dropped 4 bases and J dropped 6 bases, with 13 bases sitting between them. The CDR3 runs 13 residues. CDR3 sequence reads: CASSYLLSVEQYF. The CDR3 coding sequence is TGTGCCAGCAGCTATTTGTTATCTGTCGAGCAGTACTTC.

The V and J genes are TRBV10-3 and TRBJ2-7; D may match TRBD1 or TRBD2 (5 bases each). The CDR3 has 14 amino acids. Germline lookup yields CDR1 ENHRY and CDR2 SYGVKD. Trimming shortened V by 10 bases and J by 5 bases, and 21 bases separated the two germline ends. CDR3 protein: CATSGRGDENEQYF. CDR3 coding DNA: TGTGCCACCAGCGGTCGAGGGGATGAGAACGAGCAGTACTTC.

The chain links TRBV28 to TRBJ2-7; 7 positions agree with TRBD1. V shed 10 bases, J shed 0 bases, and the junction held 6 bases outside the gene matches. The CDR3 sequence is 13 residues long. Per germline, CDR1 MDHEN and CDR2 SYDVKM. The CDR3 sequence: CATKGQNSYEQYF. Written as DNA, the CDR3 is TGTGCCACCAAGGGACAGAACTCCTACGAGCAGTACTTC.

The gene calls are TRBV25-1 and TRBJ1-5; 9 positions agree with TRBD1. V was clipped by 4 bases and J by 7 bases; unmatched bases: 5. In germline, CDR1 is MGHDK, CDR2 SYGVNS. CDR3 length: 14 residues. The CDR3 sequence: CASSGGQGNQPQHF. The CDR3 coding sequence is TGTGCCAGCAGTGGGGGACAGGGAAACCAGCCCCAGCATTTT. The full variable domain, rest sourced from reference TRBV25-1 and TRBJ1-5, is EADIYQTPRYLVIGTGKKITLECSQTMGHDKMYWYQQDPGMELHLIHYSYGVNSTEKGDLSSESTVSRIRTEHFPLTLESARPSHTSQYLCASSGGQGNQPQHFGDGTRLSIL.

In this sample, this clone turned up a few times. The chain recombines TRBV19 with TRBJ2-3; maybe TRBD1 (5 bases). The CDR3 consists of 15 residues. The germline V gene has CDR1 LNHDA and CDR2 SQIVND (reference sequence). V dropped 7 bases and J dropped 2 bases, with 16 bases sitting between them. The CDR3 region is CASTVWGGNTDTQYF. The CDR3 DNA reads as TGTGCCAGTACGGTCTGGGGCGGAAACACAGATACGCAGTATTTT. Full variable domain (outside the CDR3, taken from reference TRBV19 and TRBJ2-3): DGGITQSPKYLFRKEGQNVTLSCEQNLNHDAMYWYRQDPGQGLRLIYYSQIVNDFQKGDIAEGYSVSREKKESFPLTVTSAQKNPTAFYLCASTVWGGNTDTQYFGPGTRLTVL.

The V call is TRBV6-5, the J call TRBJ2-2; D uncertain. CDR1 and CDR2 from the germline V gene are MNHEY and SVGAGI. Trimming took off 5 bases at V and 2 bases at J, with 12 bases between the two ends. CDR3 length equals 15 residues. The CDR3 here is CASSKAGDNTGELFF. The CDR3 bases are TGTGCCAGCAGTAAGGCTGGGGATAACACCGGGGAGCTGTTTTTT.

The J gene is TRBJ2-1, the V gene TRBV9, with 9 bases that match TRBD2. This CDR3 has 16 residues. Germline CDR1 SGDLS, CDR2 YYNGEE. J was trimmed by 3 bases and V by 4 bases; bases with no gene match: 8. CDR3 loop: CASSTYSGSYYNEQFF. The CDR3 bases are TGTGCCAGCAGCACTTATAGCGGGAGCTACTACAATGAGCAGTTCTTC.

The chain links TRBV18 to TRBJ1-5; D is undetermined. The CDR3 runs 14 residues. Trimming shortened V by 1 base and J by 4 bases, and 8 bases separated the two germline ends. Germline V gene data show CDR1 as KGHSH and CDR2 as LQKENI. CDR3 residues: CASSPRRENQPQHF. CDR3 bases: TGTGCCAGCTCACCACGGAGGGAAAATCAGCCCCAGCATTTT.

The rearrangement joins TRBV6-4 to TRBJ2-1; 12 bases are shared with TRBD2. The ends lost 3 bases at V and 7 bases at J; junction bases unmatched: 7. Looked up from germline, CDR1 is MRHNA and CDR2 is SNTAGT. The CDR3 loop spans 16 amino acids. CDR3 loop: CASSESGTSGSNEQFF. The CDR3 region has the DNA TGTGCCAGCAGTGAGTCCGGGACTAGCGGGTCAAATGAGCAGTTCTTC.

The rearrangement links TRBV5-4 to TRBJ2-7; TRBD1 agrees at 8 bases. This CDR3 is built from 15 residues. The germline V gene encodes CDR1 SGHNT and CDR2 YYREEE (reference sequence). V lost 3 bases, J lost 2 bases, and 7 bases stayed unmatched. CDR3 sequence reads: CASSSDRGRTYEQYF. The CDR3 DNA reads TGTGCCAGCAGCTCTGACAGGGGCAGGACCTACGAGCAGTACTTC. The whole variable domain, filled in from reference TRBV5-4 and TRBJ2-7, reads ETGVTQSPTHLIKTRGQQVTLRCSSQSGHNTVSWYQQALGQGPQFIFQYYREEENGRGNFPPRFSGLQFPNYSSELNVNALELDDSALYLCASSSDRGRTYEQYFGPGTRLTVT.

Concerning this clone itself: Mismatch with germline at one junction end may stem from a read error. This chain joins TRBV7-9 and TRBJ2-3, with no clear D. Looked up from germline, CDR1 is SEHNR and CDR2 is FQNEAQ (reference sequence). This CDR3 is 11 amino acids long. The CDR3 region is CASSSHPLGGF. CDR3 sequence (DNA): TGTGCCAGCAGCTCTCACCCCCTGGGCGGATTT.

The rearrangement uses TRBV19 and TRBJ1-2; perhaps TRBD1 as D (5 bases). Germline loops: CDR1 LNHDA, CDR2 SQIVND (reference sequence). The V and J ends lost 5 bases and 12 bases respectively, with 25 bases between them. This CDR3 is 15 amino acids long. The CDR3 protein is CASSATCHRCHSHTF. Here the CDR3 DNA reads TGTGCCAGTAGTGCAACCTGTCACAGGTGCCACTCCCACACCTTC.

The chain combines TRBV2 with TRBJ2-7, with D perhaps matching TRBD2 (6 bases). This CDR3 is built from 15 residues. The germline V and J ends were trimmed by 5 bases and 0 bases, with 14 bases remaining between them. The germline CDR1 and CDR2 sequences are SNHLY and FYNNEI. The CDR3 region has the DNA TGTGCCAGCAGTTCCTGGCGGGACCCCTCCTACGAGCAGTACTTC. Residues: CASSSWRDPSYEQYF.

The chain uses TRBV25-1 and TRBJ2-2; 10 bases fit TRBD1. From germline, CDR1 is MGHDK and CDR2 SYGVNS. Trimming at V came to 8 bases and at J to 5 bases, leaving 14 bases not matched to a gene. The CDR3 is 17 residues long. The CDR3 reads CASQGAGTGDGTGELFF. The CDR3 region has the DNA TGTGCCAGCCAAGGCGCCGGGACAGGGGATGGAACCGGGGAGCTGTTTTTT.

The chain joins TRBV7-9 to TRBJ2-5; D call uncertain. The CDR3 totals 17 residues. Germline CDR1 SEHNR, CDR2 FQNEAQ (reference sequence). Trimming stripped 5 bases from V and 1 base from J, with 20 bases between. For the CDR3, the DNA is TGTGCCAGCAGCAAGGAACGCTGGCGTGAGGCCCAAGAGACCCAGTACTTC. This codes for CASSKERWREAQETQYF.

V is TRBV6-6 and J is TRBJ1-2, with TRBD1 matching over 10 bases. Germline values: CDR1 MNHNY, CDR2 SVGAGI (reference sequence). CDR3 length: 14 amino acids. J gave up 4 bases and V 10 bases, and 9 bases lay outside the gene matches. In DNA, the CDR3 is TGTGCCACAAAGACCGGACAGGGGGGCTATGGCTACACCTTC. Its translation is CATKTGQGGYGYTF.

The chain has TRBV7-9 and TRBJ1-1, with D possibly being TRBD1 (5 bases). The germline V gene has CDR1 SEHNR and CDR2 FQNEAQ (reference sequence). Trimming took 0 bases from V and 0 from J, leaving 8 bases between them. This CDR3 spans 15 amino acids. CDR3 residues: CASSLAGALNTEAFF. As DNA, the CDR3 is TGTGCCAGCAGCTTAGCCGGGGCGCTGAACACTGAAGCTTTCTTT.

The chain carries TRBV21-1 and TRBJ2-3. TRBV21-1 is deemed a pseudogene. The CDR3 runs to 13 residues. CDR3 region: CASSTQGRDTQYF. CDR3 bases: TGTGCCAGCAGCACACAAGGGCGAGATACGCAGTATTTT.

V gene TRBV4-1 combines with J gene TRBJ1-4, with D hard to call. The V end was cut by 4 bases, the J end by 3 bases, with 15 bases between. CDR1 is MGHRA and CDR2 is YSYEKL in the germline V gene. The CDR3 is made up of 16 amino acids. The CDR3 loop reads CASSLRWRLSNEKLFF. The DNA of the CDR3 is TGCGCCAGCAGCCTTAGGTGGCGGTTGTCTAATGAAAAACTGTTTTTT.

Concerning this clone itself: A read error is possible here, since a much larger clone lies one base away. The sample carries other DNA sequences with the same CDR3. The chain uses TRBV7-9 and TRBJ2-1; 7 positions agree with TRBD2. Germline V gives CDR1 SEHNR, CDR2 FQNEAQ (reference sequence). V lost 5 bases, J lost 2 bases, and 9 bases stayed unmatched. This CDR3 has 16 residues. CDR3 coding DNA: TGTGCCAGCAGCCCTCGGGGAGGGTCGGCCTACAATGAGCAGTTCTTC. This sequence encodes CASSPRGGSAYNEQFF.

This chain joins TRBV28 and TRBJ2-3, with a tentative D call TRBD1 (5 bases). This CDR3 region has 15 residues. Germline CDR1 MDHEN, CDR2 SYDVKM. The V gene lost 11 bases and the J gene lost 2 bases, with 20 bases spanning the gap. CDR3 in DNA: TGTGCCGGGCAAACAGGATCCAACTCCACAGATACGCAGTATTTT. The encoded protein is CAGQTGSNSTDTQYF. The variable domain in full, completed from reference TRBV28 and TRBJ2-3, reads DVKVTQSSRYLVKRTGEKVFLECVQDMDHENMFWYRQDPGLGLRLIYFSYDVKMKEKGDIPEGYSVSREKKERFSLILESASTNQTSMYLCAGQTGSNSTDTQYFGPGTRLTVL.

Regarding this clone: Other nucleotide sequences from this sample produce the same CDR3. V gene TRBV4-2 combines with J gene TRBJ2-7; 11 nucleotides agree with TRBD2. The CDR3 loop spans 16 amino acids. Germline values: CDR1 LGHNA, CDR2 YNFKEQ. Unmatched junction bases numbered 5, after V lost 1 base and J lost 3 bases. Here the CDR3 DNA reads TGTGCCAGCAGCCAAGTTATTGGGACTAGCGGCTACGAGCAGTACTTC. This translates into CASSQVIGTSGYEQYF.

This chain uses TRBV2 with TRBJ2-6; 10 bases line up with TRBD2. The germline V gene has CDR1 SNHLY and CDR2 FYNNEI. Trimming at V came to 6 bases and at J to 0 bases, leaving 8 bases not matched to a gene. The CDR3 spans 18 residues. CDR3 in DNA: TGTGCCAGCAGGGCAGCTAGCGGGAGTAGCTCTGGGGCCAACGTCCTGACTTTC. It encodes CASRAASGSSSGANVLTF. The full variable domain, with the rest looked up from reference TRBV2 and TRBJ2-6, is EPEVTQTPSHQVTQMGQEVILRCVPISNHLYFYWYRQILGQKVEFLVSFYNNEISEKSEIFDDQFSVERPDGSNFTLKIRSTKLEDSAMYFCASRAASGSSSGANVLTFGAGSRLTVL.

A word on this clone: Within the sample, other DNA sequences also encode this same CDR3. The chain combines TRBV5-1 with TRBJ2-5, with unresolved D. Deletions cut 2 bases from V and 1 base from J, with 0 bases between. The CDR3 loop spans 11 amino acids. Germline V gene sequence: CDR1 SGHRS, CDR2 YFSETQ. The CDR3 sequence: CASSFQETQYF. Here the CDR3 DNA reads TGCGCCAGCAGCTTCCAAGAGACCCAGTACTTC.